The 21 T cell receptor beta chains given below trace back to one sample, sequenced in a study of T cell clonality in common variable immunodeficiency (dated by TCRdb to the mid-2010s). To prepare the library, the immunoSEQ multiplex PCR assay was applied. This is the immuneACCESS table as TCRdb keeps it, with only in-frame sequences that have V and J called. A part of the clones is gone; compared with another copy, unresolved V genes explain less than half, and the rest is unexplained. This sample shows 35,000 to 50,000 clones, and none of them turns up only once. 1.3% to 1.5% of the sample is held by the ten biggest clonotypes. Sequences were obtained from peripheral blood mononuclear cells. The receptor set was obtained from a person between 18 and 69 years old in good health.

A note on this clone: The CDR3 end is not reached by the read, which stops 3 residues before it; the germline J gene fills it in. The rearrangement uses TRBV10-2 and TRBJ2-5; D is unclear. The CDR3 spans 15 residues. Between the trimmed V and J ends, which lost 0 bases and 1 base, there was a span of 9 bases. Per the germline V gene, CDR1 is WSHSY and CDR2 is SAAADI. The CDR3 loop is CASSESGGPQETQYF. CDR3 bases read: TGCGCCAGCAGTGAGTCCGGCGGTCCCCAAGAGACC.

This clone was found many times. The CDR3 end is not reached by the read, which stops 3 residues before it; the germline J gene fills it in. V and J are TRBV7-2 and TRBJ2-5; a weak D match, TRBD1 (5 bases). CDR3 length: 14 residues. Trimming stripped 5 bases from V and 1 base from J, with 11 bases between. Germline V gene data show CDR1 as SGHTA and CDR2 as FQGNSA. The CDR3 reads CASSGRQIQETQYF. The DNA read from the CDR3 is TGTGCCAGCAGCGGCCGACAGATCCAAGAGACC.

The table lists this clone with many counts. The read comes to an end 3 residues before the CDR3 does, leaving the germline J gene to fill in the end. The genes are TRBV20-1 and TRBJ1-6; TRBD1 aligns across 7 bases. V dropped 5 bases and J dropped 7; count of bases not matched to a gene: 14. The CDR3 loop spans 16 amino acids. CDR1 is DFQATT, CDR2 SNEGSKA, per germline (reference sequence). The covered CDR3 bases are TGCAGTGCTCCCGACCGACAGGGACTGGAGAATTCACCC. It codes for CSAPDRQGLENSP. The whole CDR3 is CSAPDRQGLENSPLHF.

The CDR3 loop reads CASSPADSYDYTF. The sequenced CDR3 bases are TGTGCCAGCTCACCAGCAGACTCCTACGAC. This chain uses TRBV18 with TRBJ1-2; D is uncertain. Read data end 3 residues before the CDR3 end; the end is taken from the germline J gene. Germline V gene lookup returns CDR1 KGHSH and CDR2 LQKENI. CDR3 length equals 13 residues.

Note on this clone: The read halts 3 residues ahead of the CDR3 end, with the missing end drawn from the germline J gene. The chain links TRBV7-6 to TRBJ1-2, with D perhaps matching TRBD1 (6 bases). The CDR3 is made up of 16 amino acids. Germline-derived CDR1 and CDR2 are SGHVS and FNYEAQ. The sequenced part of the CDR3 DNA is TGTGCCAGCAGCTTAACTAGCGGGCCCTGGGACAATGAC. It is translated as CASSLTSGPWDND. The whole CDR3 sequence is CASSLTSGPWDNDYTF.

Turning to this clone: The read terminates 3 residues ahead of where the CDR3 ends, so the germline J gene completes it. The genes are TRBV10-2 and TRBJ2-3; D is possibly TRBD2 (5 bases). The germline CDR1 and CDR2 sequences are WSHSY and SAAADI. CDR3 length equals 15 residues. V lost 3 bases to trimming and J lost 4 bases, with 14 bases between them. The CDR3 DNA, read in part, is TGCGCCAGCAGTGAATCGGGCCCGGGGTCAGATACG. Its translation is CASSESGPGSDT. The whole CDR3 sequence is CASSESGPGSDTQYF.

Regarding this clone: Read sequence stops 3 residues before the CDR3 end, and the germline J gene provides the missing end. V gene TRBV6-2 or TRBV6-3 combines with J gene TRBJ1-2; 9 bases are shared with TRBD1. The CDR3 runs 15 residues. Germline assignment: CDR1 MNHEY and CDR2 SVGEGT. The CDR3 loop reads CASRTGTGYYNDYTF. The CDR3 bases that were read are TGTGCCAGCAGGACCGGGACAGGGTACTACAATGAC.

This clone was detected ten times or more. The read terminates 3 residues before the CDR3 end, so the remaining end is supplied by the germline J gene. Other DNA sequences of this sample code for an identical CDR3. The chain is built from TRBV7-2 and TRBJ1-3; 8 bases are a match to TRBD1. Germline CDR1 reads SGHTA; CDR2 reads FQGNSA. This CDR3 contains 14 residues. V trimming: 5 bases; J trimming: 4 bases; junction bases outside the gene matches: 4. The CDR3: CASSPTGAGNTIYF. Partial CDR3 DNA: TGTGCCAGCAGCCCGACAGGGGCGGGAAACACC. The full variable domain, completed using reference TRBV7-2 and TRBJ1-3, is GAGVSQSPSNKVTEKGKDVELRCDPISGHTALYWYRQSLGQGLEFLIYFQGNSAPDKSGLPSDRFSAERTGGSVSTLTIQRTQQEDSAVYLCASSPTGAGNTIYFGEGSWLTVV.

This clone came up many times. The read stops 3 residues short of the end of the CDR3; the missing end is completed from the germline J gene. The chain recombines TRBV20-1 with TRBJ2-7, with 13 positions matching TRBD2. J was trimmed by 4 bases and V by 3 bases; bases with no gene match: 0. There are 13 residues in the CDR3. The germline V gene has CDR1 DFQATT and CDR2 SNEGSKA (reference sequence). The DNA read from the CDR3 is TGCAGTGCTAGGACTAGCGGGAGGTACGAG. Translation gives CSARTSGRYE. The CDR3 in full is CSARTSGRYEQYF.

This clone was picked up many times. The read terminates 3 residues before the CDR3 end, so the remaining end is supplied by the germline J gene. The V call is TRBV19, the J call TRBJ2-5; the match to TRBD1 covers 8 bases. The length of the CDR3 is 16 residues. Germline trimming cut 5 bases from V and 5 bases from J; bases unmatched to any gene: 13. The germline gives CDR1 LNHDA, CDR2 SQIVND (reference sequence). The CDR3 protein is CASSPRSGGLKETQYF. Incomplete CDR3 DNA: TGTGCCAGTAGTCCCCGTTCAGGGGGCTTAAAGGAGACC.

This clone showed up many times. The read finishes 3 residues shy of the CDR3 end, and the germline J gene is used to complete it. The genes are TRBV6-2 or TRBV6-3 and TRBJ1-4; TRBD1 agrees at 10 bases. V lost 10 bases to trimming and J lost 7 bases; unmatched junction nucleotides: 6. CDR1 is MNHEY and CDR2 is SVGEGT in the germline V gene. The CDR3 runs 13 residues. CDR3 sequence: CATGTGETEKLFF. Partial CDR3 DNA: TGTGCCACCGGGACAGGGGAGACTGAAAAA.

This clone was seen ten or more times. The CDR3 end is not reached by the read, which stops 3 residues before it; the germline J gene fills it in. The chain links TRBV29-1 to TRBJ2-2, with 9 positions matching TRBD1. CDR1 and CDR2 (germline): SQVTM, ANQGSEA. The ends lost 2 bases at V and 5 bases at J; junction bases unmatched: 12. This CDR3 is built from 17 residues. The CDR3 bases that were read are TGCAGCGTTGAAATATTGGGACAGGGATTCACTACCGGGGAG. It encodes CSVEILGQGFTTGE. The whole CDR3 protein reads CSVEILGQGFTTGELFF.

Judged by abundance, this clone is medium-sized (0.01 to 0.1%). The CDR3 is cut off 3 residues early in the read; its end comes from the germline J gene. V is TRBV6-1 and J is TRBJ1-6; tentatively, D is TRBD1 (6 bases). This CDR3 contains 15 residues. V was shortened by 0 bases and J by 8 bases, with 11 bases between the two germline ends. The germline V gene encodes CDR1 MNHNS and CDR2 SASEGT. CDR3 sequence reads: CASSEAHGQYSPLHF. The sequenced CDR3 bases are TGTGCCAGCAGTGAAGCGCACGGACAGTATTCACCC.

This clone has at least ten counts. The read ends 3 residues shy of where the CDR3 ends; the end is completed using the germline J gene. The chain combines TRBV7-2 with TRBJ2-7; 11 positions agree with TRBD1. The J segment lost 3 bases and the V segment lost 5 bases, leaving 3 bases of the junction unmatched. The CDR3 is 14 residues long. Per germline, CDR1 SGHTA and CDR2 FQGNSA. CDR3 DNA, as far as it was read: TGTGCCAGCAGCAGGGACAGGGGGAACTACGAG. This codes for CASSRDRGNYE. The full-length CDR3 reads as CASSRDRGNYEQYF.

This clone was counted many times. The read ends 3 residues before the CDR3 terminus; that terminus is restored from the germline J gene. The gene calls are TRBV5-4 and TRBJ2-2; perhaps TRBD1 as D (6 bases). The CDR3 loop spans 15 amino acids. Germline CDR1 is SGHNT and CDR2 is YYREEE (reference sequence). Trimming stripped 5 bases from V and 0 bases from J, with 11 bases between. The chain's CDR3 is CASRSTGPNTGELFF. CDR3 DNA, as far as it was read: TGTGCCAGCAGATCGACAGGCCCGAACACCGGGGAG.

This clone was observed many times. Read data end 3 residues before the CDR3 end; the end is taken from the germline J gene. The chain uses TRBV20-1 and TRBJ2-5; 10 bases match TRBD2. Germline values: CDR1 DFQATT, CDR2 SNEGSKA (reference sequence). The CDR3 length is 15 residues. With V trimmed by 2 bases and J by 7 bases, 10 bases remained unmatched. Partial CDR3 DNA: TGCAGTGCTAGACCCGGGGCTAGCGGGAGCGGGACC. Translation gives CSARPGASGSGT. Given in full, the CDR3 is CSARPGASGSGTQYF.

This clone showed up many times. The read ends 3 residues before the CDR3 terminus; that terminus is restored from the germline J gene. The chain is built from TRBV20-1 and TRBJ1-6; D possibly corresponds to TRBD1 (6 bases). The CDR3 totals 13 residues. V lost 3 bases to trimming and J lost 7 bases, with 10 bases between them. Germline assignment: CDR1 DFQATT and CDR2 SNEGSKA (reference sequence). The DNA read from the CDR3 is TGCAGTGCTAGTGACAGGTTCAATTCACCC. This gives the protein CSASDRFNSP. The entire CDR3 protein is CSASDRFNSPLHF.

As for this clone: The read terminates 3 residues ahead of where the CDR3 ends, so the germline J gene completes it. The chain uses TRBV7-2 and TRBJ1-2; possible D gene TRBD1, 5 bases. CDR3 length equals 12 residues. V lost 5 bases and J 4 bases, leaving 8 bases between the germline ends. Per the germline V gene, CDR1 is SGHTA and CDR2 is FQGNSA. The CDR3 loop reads CASSAGSYGYTF. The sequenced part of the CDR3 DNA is TGTGCCAGCAGCGCAGGGTCCTATGGC.

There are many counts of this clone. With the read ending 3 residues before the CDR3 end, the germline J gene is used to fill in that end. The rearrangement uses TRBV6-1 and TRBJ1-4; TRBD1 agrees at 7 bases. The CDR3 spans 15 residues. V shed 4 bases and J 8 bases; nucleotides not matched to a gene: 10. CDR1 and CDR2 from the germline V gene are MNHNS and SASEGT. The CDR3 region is CASSAGDSMAEKLFF. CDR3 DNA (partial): TGTGCCAGCAGTGCAGGGGACAGTATGGCCGAAAAA.

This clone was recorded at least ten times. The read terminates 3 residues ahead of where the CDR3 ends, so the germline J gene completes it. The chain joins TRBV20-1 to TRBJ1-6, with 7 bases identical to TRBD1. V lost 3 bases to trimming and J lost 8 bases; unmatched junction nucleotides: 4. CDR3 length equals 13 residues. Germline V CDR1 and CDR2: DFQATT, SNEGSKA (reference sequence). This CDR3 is CSASPGGYSPLHF. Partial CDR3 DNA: TGCAGTGCTAGTCCAGGGGGATATTCACCC.

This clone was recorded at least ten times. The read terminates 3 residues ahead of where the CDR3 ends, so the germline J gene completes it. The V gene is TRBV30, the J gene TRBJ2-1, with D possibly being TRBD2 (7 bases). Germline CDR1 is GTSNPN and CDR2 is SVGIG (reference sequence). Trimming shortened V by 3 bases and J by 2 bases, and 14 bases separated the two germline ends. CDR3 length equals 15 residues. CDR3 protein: CAWSQGGLPYNEQFF. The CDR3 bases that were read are TGTGCCTGGAGCCAAGGGGGACTACCCTACAATGAG.